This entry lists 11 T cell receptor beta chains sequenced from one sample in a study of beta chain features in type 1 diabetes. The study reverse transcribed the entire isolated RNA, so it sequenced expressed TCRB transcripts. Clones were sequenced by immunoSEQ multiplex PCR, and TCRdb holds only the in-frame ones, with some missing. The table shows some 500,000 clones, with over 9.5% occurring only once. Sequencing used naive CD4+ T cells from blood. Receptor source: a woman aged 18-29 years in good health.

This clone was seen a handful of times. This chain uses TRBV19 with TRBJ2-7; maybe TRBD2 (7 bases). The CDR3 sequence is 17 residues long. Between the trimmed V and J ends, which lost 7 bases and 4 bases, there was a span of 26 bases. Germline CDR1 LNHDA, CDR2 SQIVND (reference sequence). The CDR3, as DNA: TGTGCCAGTACCGCCGGCCAGGGGACTATGAAGATGTACGAGCAGTACTTC. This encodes CASTAGQGTMKMYEQYF.

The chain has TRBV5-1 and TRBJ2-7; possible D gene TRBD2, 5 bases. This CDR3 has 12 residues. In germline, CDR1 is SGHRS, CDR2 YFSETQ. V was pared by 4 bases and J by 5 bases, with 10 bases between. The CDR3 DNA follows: TGCGCCAGCAGCCGAGACGGGGACGAGCAGTACGTC. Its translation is CASSRDGDEQYV.

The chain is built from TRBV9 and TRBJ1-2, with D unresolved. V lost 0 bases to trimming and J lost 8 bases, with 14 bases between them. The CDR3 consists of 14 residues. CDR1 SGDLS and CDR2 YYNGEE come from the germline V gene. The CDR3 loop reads CASSVAPGGSGYTF. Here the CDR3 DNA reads TGTGCCAGCAGCGTAGCACCGGGAGGGAGCGGCTACACCTTC.

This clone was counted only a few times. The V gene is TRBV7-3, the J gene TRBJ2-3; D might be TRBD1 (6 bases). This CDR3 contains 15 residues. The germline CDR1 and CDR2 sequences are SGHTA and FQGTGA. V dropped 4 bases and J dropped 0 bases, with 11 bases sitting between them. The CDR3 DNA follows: TGTGCCAGCAGCTCGGACAGAGCTAGCACAGATACGCAGTATTTT. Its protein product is CASSSDRASTDTQYF.

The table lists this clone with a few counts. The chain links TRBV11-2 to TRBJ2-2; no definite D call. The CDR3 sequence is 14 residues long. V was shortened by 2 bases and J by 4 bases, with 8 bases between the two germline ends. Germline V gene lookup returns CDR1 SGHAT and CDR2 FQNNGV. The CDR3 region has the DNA TGTGCCAGCAGCTTAACCGGGTTCACCGGGGAGCTGTTTTTT. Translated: CASSLTGFTGELFF.

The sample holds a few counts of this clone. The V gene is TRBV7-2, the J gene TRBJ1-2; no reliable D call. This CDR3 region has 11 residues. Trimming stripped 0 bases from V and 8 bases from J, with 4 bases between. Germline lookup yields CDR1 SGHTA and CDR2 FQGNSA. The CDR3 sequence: CASSLAQGYTF. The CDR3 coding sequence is TGTGCCAGCAGCTTAGCTCAGGGCTACACCTTC.

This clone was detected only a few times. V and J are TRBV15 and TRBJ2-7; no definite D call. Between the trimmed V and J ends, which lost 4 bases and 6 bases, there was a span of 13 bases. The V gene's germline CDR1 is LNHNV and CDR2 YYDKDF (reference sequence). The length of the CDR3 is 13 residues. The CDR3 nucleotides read TGTGCCACCAGCAATCCCGGTCGCGGCGAGCAGTACTTC. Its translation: CATSNPGRGEQYF.

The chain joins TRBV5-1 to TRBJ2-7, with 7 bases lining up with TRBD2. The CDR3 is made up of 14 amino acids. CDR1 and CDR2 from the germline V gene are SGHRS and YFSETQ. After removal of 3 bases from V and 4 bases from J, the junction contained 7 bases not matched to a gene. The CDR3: CASSSWTRVYEQYF. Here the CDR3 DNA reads TGCGCCAGCAGCTCATGGACTAGAGTTTACGAGCAGTACTTC. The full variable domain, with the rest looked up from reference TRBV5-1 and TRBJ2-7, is KAGVTQTPRYLIKTRGQQVTLSCSPISGHRSVSWYQQTPGQGLQFLFEYFSETQRNKGNFPGRFSGRQFSNSRSEMNVSTLELGDSALYLCASSSWTRVYEQYFGPGTRLTVT.

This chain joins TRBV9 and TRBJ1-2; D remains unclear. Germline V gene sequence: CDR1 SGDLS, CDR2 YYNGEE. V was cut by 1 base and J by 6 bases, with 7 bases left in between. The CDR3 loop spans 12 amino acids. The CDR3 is CASSVSENGYTF. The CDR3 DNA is TGTGCCAGCAGCGTATCCGAGAATGGCTACACCTTC.

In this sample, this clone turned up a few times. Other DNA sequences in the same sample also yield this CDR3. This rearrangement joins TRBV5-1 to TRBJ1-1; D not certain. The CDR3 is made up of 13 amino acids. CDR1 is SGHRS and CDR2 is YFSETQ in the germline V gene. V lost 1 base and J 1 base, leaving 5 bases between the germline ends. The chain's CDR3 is CASSLTANTEAFF. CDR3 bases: TGCGCCAGCAGCTTGACCGCGAACACTGAAGCTTTCTTT.

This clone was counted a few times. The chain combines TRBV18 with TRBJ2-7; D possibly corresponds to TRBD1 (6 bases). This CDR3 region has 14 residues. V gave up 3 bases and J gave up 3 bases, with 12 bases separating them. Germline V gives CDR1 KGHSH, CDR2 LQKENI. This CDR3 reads CASSPEGGSYEQYF. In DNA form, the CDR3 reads TGTGCCAGCTCACCGGAAGGGGGAAGCTACGAGCAGTACTTC.